This TCR beta chain was identified during a study of cytomegalovirus exposure and HLA in healthy donors. The PCR contained 60 Vbeta and 13 Jbeta primers. Using immunoSEQ multiplex PCR, the repertoire was profiled, and TCRdb retains in-frame clones only, with some absent. The repertoire consists of roughly 100,000 clones, with 78% occurring once and the leading ten covering around 5.3%. This clone has more than one count but fewer than ten. Its antigen is still unknown. General study points: Earlier analysis yielded a pattern in which most TCR beta V segments were productive about 90% or about 30% of the time.

The V gene lost 7 bases and the J gene lost 5 bases, with 21 bases spanning the gap. CDR1 GTSNPN and CDR2 SVGIG come from the germline V gene (reference sequence). The CDR3 is 15 amino acids. This chain connects TRBV30 to TRBJ1-5; D perhaps matches TRBD1 (5 bases). The TCR was taken from a male donor in good health and CMV-seronegative. The sample comprised PBMCs. This CDR3 is CASSLRGGGDQPQHF. The DNA for the CDR3 is TGTGCCTCCTCCCTGCGGGGCGGTGGTGATCAGCCCCAGCATTTT.